This is a list of T cell receptor beta chains from one sample in a study of vaccination and CD4 T cells after COVID-19. TCRdb independently ran MiXCR on the PCR reads; one entry per CDR3 protein. Among about 24,000 distinct CDR3 sequences listed, 35% to 55% were seen once. No antigen is known for these receptors. The sample here was CD4+ T cells from blood, cultured in vitro, taken about 7 months after SARS-CoV-2 vaccination. The receptors were sampled from a human donor who had recovered from COVID-19. Each CDR3 is given with its conserved first and last residue. Each record gives: D gene, J gene, V gene, clone size, CDR3 length, CDR3 protein, CDR3 DNA. A D gene is named only where the DNA matches it firmly. A row's size may be missing; if present it is once, few, many or a size class.

D gene: -
J gene: TRBJ1-1
V gene: TRBV5-1
clone size: few
CDR3 length: 12
CDR3 protein: CASSFGGTEAFF
CDR3 DNA: TGCGCCAGCAGCTTCGGGGGAACTGAAGCTTTCTTT

D gene: TRBD1
J gene: TRBJ2-7
V gene: TRBV6-5
clone size: -
CDR3 length: 15
CDR3 protein: CASSYYRQGEYEQYF
CDR3 DNA: TGTGCCAGCAGTTACTACCGGCAGGGGGAGTACGAGCAGTACTTC

D gene: TRBD2
J gene: TRBJ2-7
V gene: TRBV6-1
clone size: -
CDR3 length: 14
CDR3 protein: CASSILAGDYEQYF
CDR3 DNA: TGTGCCAGCAGCATACTAGCGGGAGACTACGAGCAGTACTTC

D gene: -
J gene: TRBJ1-1
V gene: TRBV29-1
clone size: -
CDR3 length: 14
CDR3 protein: CSVEIWQGRPEAFF
CDR3 DNA: TGCAGCGTTGAGATTTGGCAGGGAAGACCTGAAGCTTTCTTT

D gene: -
J gene: TRBJ2-5
V gene: TRBV6-1
clone size: -
CDR3 length: 13
CDR3 protein: CASSVGQKETQYF
CDR3 DNA: TGTGCCAGCAGTGTAGGGCAGAAAGAGACCCAGTACTTC

D gene: TRBD1
J gene: TRBJ2-5
V gene: TRBV12-3/TRBV12-4
clone size: -
CDR3 length: 16
CDR3 protein: CASSSRTGWGQETQYF
CDR3 DNA: TGTGCCAGCAGTTCCAGGACAGGGTGGGGGCAAGAGACCCAGTACTTC

D gene: -
J gene: TRBJ2-6
V gene: TRBV20-1
clone size: -
CDR3 length: 16
CDR3 protein: CSASSPSTGGANVLTF
CDR3 DNA: TGCAGTGCTAGTTCGCCCTCCACGGGTGGGGCCAACGTCCTGACTTTC

D gene: -
J gene: TRBJ2-7
V gene: TRBV10-3
clone size: -
CDR3 length: 13
CDR3 protein: CAAAQDRFHEQYF
CDR3 DNA: TGTGCCGCCGCTCAAGACAGATTCCACGAGCAGTACTTC

D gene: -
J gene: TRBJ2-6
V gene: TRBV6-2/TRBV6-3
clone size: few
CDR3 length: 13
CDR3 protein: CASTISGANVLTF
CDR3 DNA: TGTGCCAGCACCATCTCTGGGGCCAACGTCCTGACTTTC

D gene: TRBD2
J gene: TRBJ2-7
V gene: TRBV7-9
clone size: -
CDR3 length: 15
CDR3 protein: CASFRTSGINDEQYF
CDR3 DNA: TGTGCCAGCTTCCGGACTAGCGGGATTAACGACGAGCAGTACTTC

D gene: -
J gene: TRBJ2-5
V gene: TRBV2
clone size: -
CDR3 length: 11
CDR3 protein: CASRALETQYF
CDR3 DNA: TGTGCCAGTAGAGCACTGGAGACCCAGTACTTC

D gene: TRBD1
J gene: TRBJ1-2
V gene: TRBV7-9
clone size: -
CDR3 length: 12
CDR3 protein: CASSLTGAGYTF
CDR3 DNA: TGTGCCAGCAGCCTTACAGGGGCTGGCTACACCTTC

D gene: -
J gene: TRBJ2-1
V gene: TRBV20-1
clone size: -
CDR3 length: 11
CDR3 protein: CSAVPFDEQFF
CDR3 DNA: TGCAGTGCGGTCCCTTTCGATGAGCAGTTCTTC

D gene: -
J gene: TRBJ1-3
V gene: TRBV7-9
clone size: -
CDR3 length: 11
CDR3 protein: CASSLKRTIYF
CDR3 DNA: TGTGCCAGCAGCTTGAAGCGCACCATATATTTT

D gene: -
J gene: TRBJ2-5
V gene: TRBV10-3
clone size: -
CDR3 length: 13
CDR3 protein: CAIGRGQGETQYF
CDR3 DNA: TGTGCCATCGGGAGGGGGCAGGGAGAGACCCAGTACTTC

D gene: TRBD1
J gene: TRBJ2-2
V gene: TRBV7-6
clone size: -
CDR3 length: 16
CDR3 protein: CASSRDGQGNTGELFF
CDR3 DNA: TGTGCCAGCAGCCGGGACGGACAGGGGAACACCGGGGAGCTGTTTTTT

D gene: -
J gene: TRBJ2-3
V gene: TRBV20-1
clone size: -
CDR3 length: 14
CDR3 protein: CSAIPFQFTDTQYF
CDR3 DNA: TGCAGTGCTATCCCTTTCCAGTTCACAGATACGCAGTATTTT

D gene: -
J gene: TRBJ1-2
V gene: TRBV10-3
clone size: -
CDR3 length: 16
CDR3 protein: CAISAGGKNYNYGYTF
CDR3 DNA: TGTGCCATCAGTGCGGGCGGTAAGAACTATAACTATGGCTACACCTTC

D gene: TRBD2
J gene: TRBJ2-7
V gene: TRBV7-8
clone size: -
CDR3 length: 15
CDR3 protein: CASSSPGLAGYEQYF
CDR3 DNA: TGTGCCAGCAGCTCACCGGGACTAGCGGGCTACGAGCAGTACTTC

D gene: TRBD1
J gene: TRBJ1-1
V gene: TRBV29-1
clone size: -
CDR3 length: 12
CDR3 protein: CSVRDRATEAFF
CDR3 DNA: TGCAGCGTAAGAGACAGGGCGACTGAAGCTTTCTTT

D gene: -
J gene: TRBJ1-5
V gene: TRBV28
clone size: few
CDR3 length: 13
CDR3 protein: CASSRDLNQPQHF
CDR3 DNA: TGTGCCAGCAGCCGTGACCTCAATCAGCCCCAGCATTTT

D gene: -
J gene: TRBJ1-1
V gene: TRBV7-8
clone size: -
CDR3 length: 14
CDR3 protein: CASSLDPGRTEAFF
CDR3 DNA: TGTGCCAGCAGCTTAGATCCGGGGAGGACTGAAGCTTTCTTT

D gene: TRBD1
J gene: TRBJ2-3
V gene: TRBV6-2/TRBV6-3
clone size: -
CDR3 length: 14
CDR3 protein: CASSDRGGTDTQYF
CDR3 DNA: TGTGCCAGCAGTGACAGGGGCGGCACAGATACGCAGTATTTT

D gene: -
J gene: TRBJ2-1
V gene: TRBV24-1
clone size: -
CDR3 length: 17
CDR3 protein: CATSDLSGTTSYNEQFF
CDR3 DNA: TGTGCCACCAGTGATTTATCCGGGACAACCTCCTACAATGAGCAGTTCTTC

D gene: TRBD1
J gene: TRBJ2-5
V gene: TRBV7-2
clone size: few
CDR3 length: 12
CDR3 protein: CASSFRGETQYF
CDR3 DNA: TGTGCCAGCAGCTTCAGGGGGGAGACCCAGTACTTC

D gene: -
J gene: TRBJ1-1
V gene: TRBV6-1
clone size: few
CDR3 length: 11
CDR3 protein: CASKSGTEAFF
CDR3 DNA: TGTGCCAGCAAATCTGGGACTGAAGCTTTCTTT

D gene: TRBD1
J gene: TRBJ2-7
V gene: TRBV6-5
clone size: few
CDR3 length: 14
CDR3 protein: CASSLQGQLYEQYF
CDR3 DNA: TGTGCCAGCAGTTTACAGGGACAGCTATACGAGCAGTACTTC

D gene: -
J gene: TRBJ2-3
V gene: TRBV7-9
clone size: once
CDR3 length: 16
CDR3 protein: CASSPLLYGSTDTQYF
CDR3 DNA: TGTGCCAGCAGCCCATTGCTTTACGGGAGCACAGATACGCAGTATTTT

D gene: -
J gene: TRBJ1-1
V gene: TRBV7-9
clone size: -
CDR3 length: 14
CDR3 protein: CASSLGGANTEAFF
CDR3 DNA: TGTGCCAGCAGCTTAGGAGGGGCGAACACTGAAGCTTTCTTT

D gene: -
J gene: TRBJ2-3
V gene: TRBV19
clone size: -
CDR3 length: 14
CDR3 protein: CASKPRASTDTQYF
CDR3 DNA: TGTGCCAGTAAACCCCGTGCGAGCACAGATACGCAGTATTTT